Each of the 9 T cell receptor beta chains below was sequenced from the same sample in a study of blood T cell repertoires in COVID-19 (TCRdb year 2020). The library was obtained by the immunoSEQ multiplex PCR assay. What TCRdb holds here is the immuneACCESS table cut down to in-frame rearrangements. Part of the clones is not present; checked against another copy, under half of the missing clones reflect an unresolved V gene, and the others are unexplained. The sample includes 35,000 to 45,000 clones, with about 86% observed a single time. The ten largest clones add up to 55% to 60% of the sample. Specimen: peripheral blood. Receptor source: a man aged 70-80 years with acute or convalescent COVID-19.

The V gene is TRBV6-1, the J gene TRBJ2-2, with a possible D match to TRBD1 (5 bases). Germline values: CDR1 MNHNS, CDR2 SASEGT. This CDR3 has 15 residues. The germline V and J ends were trimmed by 3 bases and 7 bases, with 15 bases remaining between them. The chain's CDR3 is CASSDRTKRGGELFF. CDR3 bases: TGTGCCAGCAGTGACCGGACAAAAAGAGGCGGGGAGCTGTTTTTT.

The chain links TRBV20-1 to TRBJ1-2; D is unclear. This CDR3 spans 11 amino acids. Germline loops: CDR1 DFQATT, CDR2 SNEGSKA (reference sequence). Between the trimmed V and J ends, which lost 3 bases and 3 bases, there was a span of 5 bases. As DNA, the CDR3 is TGCAGTGCTAGGCCGGACTATGGCTACACCTTC. Amino acid sequence: CSARPDYGYTF.

The chain has TRBV19 and TRBJ2-2; 8 bases map to TRBD2. CDR1 is LNHDA, CDR2 SQIVND, per germline (reference sequence). This CDR3 region has 14 residues. The V and J ends lost 7 bases and 7 bases, in that order; junction bases with no gene match: 8. The CDR3, as DNA: TGTGCCAGTACCCTACCGGGGGGGAACGGGGAGCTGTTTTTT. This codes for CASTLPGGNGELFF.

This clone was seen a handful of times. The chain uses TRBV7-3 and TRBJ2-7, with TRBD2 as a possible D gene (6 bases). Germline V gives CDR1 SGHTA, CDR2 FQGTGA. Trimming cost V 1 base and J 6 bases, with 13 bases left between them. This CDR3 is 14 amino acids long. CDR3 sequence reads: CASSLRGVRAEQYF. The CDR3 DNA is TGTGCCAGCAGCTTAAGGGGGGTTAGGGCCGAGCAGTACTTC.

This chain links TRBV19 with TRBJ2-7, with 7 bases lining up with TRBD1. From germline, CDR1 is LNHDA and CDR2 SQIVND (reference sequence). V gave up 6 bases and J gave up 0 bases; unmatched junction bases: 5. There are 14 residues in the CDR3. The CDR3 loop reads CASSRDSHSYEQYF. The CDR3 bases are TGTGCCAGTAGCCGGGACAGTCACTCCTACGAGCAGTACTTC.

Relative to its sample, this clone is medium-sized. The genes are TRBV4-1 and TRBJ2-3; 11 bases line up with TRBD2. Germline loops: CDR1 MGHRA, CDR2 YSYEKL. After removal of 6 bases from V and 3 bases from J, the junction contained 11 bases not matched to a gene. The CDR3 runs to 17 residues. The CDR3 protein is CASSPSGGPGETDTQYF. As DNA, the CDR3 is TGCGCCAGCAGTCCTAGCGGGGGGCCAGGGGAGACAGATACGCAGTATTTT.

This clone was seen just once. This chain connects TRBV5-4 to TRBJ2-1, with 10 bases lining up with TRBD2. In germline, CDR1 is SGHNT, CDR2 YYREEE (reference sequence). The CDR3 is made up of 15 amino acids. V lost 1 base and J lost 6; bases outside the gene matches: 4. DNA of the CDR3: TGTGCCAGCAGCTTGAAACTAGCGGGGAGCAATGAGCAGTTCTTC. Translated: CASSLKLAGSNEQFF.

The chain joins TRBV18 to TRBJ2-4, with TRBD1 matching 9 bases. There are 12 residues in the CDR3. The germline gives CDR1 KGHSH, CDR2 LQKENI. Trimming at V came to 3 bases and at J to 15 bases, leaving 6 bases not matched to a gene. The CDR3 DNA sequence: TGTGCCAGCTCACCCCGGGACAGGGCCGGGTACTTC. It codes for CASSPRDRAGYF.

This clone was counted a single time. The gene calls are TRBV6-1 and TRBJ1-1; D unresolved. This CDR3 is built from 14 residues. Germline V CDR1 and CDR2: MNHNS, SASEGT. Trimming left V 2 bases short and J 3 bases short, with 10 bases between. The CDR3 loop reads CASSENWQYTEAFF. The CDR3 nucleotides are TGTGCCAGCAGTGAAAATTGGCAGTACACTGAAGCTTTCTTT.